A single sample gave rise to the 9 T cell receptor beta chains below, sequenced in a study of a mutant IDH1 vaccine in newly diagnosed glioma. These receptors are not linked to any known antigen. TCRdb's copy holds only in-frame clones and misses some; the assay was immunoSEQ multiplex PCR. Among tens of thousands of clones listed, 89% were seen once. Time point in this sample: week 11, during vaccination. Every vaccine dose comprised 300 ug of mutant IDH1 20-mer peptide plus topical imiquimod. The sequencing here drew on PBMCs, taken from a glioma patient whose treatment included an IDH1 peptide vaccine. These receptors originate from a woman aged 40 to 50 with glioma.

V and J are TRBV4-3 and TRBJ2-7, with D unclear. This CDR3 is 14 amino acids long. Between the trimmed V and J ends, which lost 0 bases and 3 bases, there was a span of 9 bases. Germline values: CDR1 LGHNA, CDR2 YSLEER. As DNA, the CDR3 is TGCGCCAGCAGCCAAGATATGGTCAGCTACGAGCAGTACTTC. Its protein product is CASSQDMVSYEQYF.

The V and J genes are TRBV6-6 and TRBJ2-7; 7 positions agree with TRBD2. Germline V gives CDR1 MNHNY, CDR2 SVGAGI (reference sequence). The CDR3 runs 14 residues. Trimming at V came to 7 bases and at J to 9 bases, leaving 15 bases not matched to a gene. The CDR3 DNA reads TGTGCCAGCACCCAAGGACTAGACGGGCGGCCGCAGTACTTC. This gives the protein CASTQGLDGRPQYF.

This sequence joins TRBV6-1 and TRBJ2-2; 8 bases agree with TRBD2. V lost 2 bases and J lost 2; bases outside the gene matches: 7. Germline-derived CDR1 and CDR2 are MNHNS and SASEGT. The CDR3 has 17 amino acids. The CDR3 nucleotides are TGTGCCAGCAGTGAAAACACCGGGACTAGAAACACCGGGGAGCTGTTTTTT. The encoded protein is CASSENTGTRNTGELFF.

The V call is TRBV4-1, the J call TRBJ1-1, with a weak D call TRBD1 (6 bases). CDR1 MGHRA and CDR2 YSYEKL come from the germline V gene. V was clipped by 2 bases and J by 4 bases, with 11 bases between them. CDR3 length: 14 residues. For the CDR3, the DNA is TGCGCCAGCAGCCAAATTAGGGGGGTCACTGAAGCTTTCTTT. Amino acid sequence: CASSQIRGVTEAFF.

The gene calls are TRBV19 and TRBJ1-5, with D possibly matching TRBD1 (6 bases). The germline gives CDR1 LNHDA, CDR2 SQIVND (reference sequence). Trimming left V 6 bases short and J 7 bases short, with 22 bases between. The CDR3 length is 16 residues. In DNA, the CDR3 is TGTGCCAGTAGCAGAGGGGGGGCGGGGGCCTGGCAGCCCCAGCATTTT. Its protein is CASSRGGAGAWQPQHF.

The chain links TRBV7-9 to TRBJ1-2; D uncertain. Germline values: CDR1 SEHNR, CDR2 FQNEAQ (reference sequence). Trimming left V 4 bases short and J 5 bases short, with 14 bases between. The CDR3 is 14 amino acids. The CDR3 nucleotides are TGTGCCAGCAGCTCAATAGCCTCTGGGTATGGCTACACCTTC. Protein: CASSSIASGYGYTF.

This chain connects TRBV30 to TRBJ2-2; D remains unclear. The CDR3 is 13 amino acids. Germline V gives CDR1 GTSNPN, CDR2 SVGIG (reference sequence). V lost 3 bases and J 1 base, leaving 6 bases between the germline ends. The CDR3: CAWSEENTGELFF. The CDR3, as DNA: TGTGCCTGGAGCGAAGAGAACACCGGGGAGCTGTTTTTT.

The chain carries TRBV4-1 and TRBJ1-5; D is undetermined. V gave up 0 bases and J gave up 1 base, with 10 bases separating them. The CDR3 totals 16 residues. Germline lookup yields CDR1 MGHRA and CDR2 YSYEKL. The CDR3 DNA is TGCGCCAGCAGCCAAGATCGCGAGAGGAGCAATCAGCCCCAGCATTTT. Translating it yields CASSQDRERSNQPQHF.

V gene TRBV9 combines with J gene TRBJ1-3; D is unresolved. Germline values: CDR1 SGDLS, CDR2 YYNGEE. The V and J ends lost 6 bases and 3 bases respectively, with 10 bases between them. This CDR3 region has 13 residues. This chain's CDR3 is CASNTPGGNTIYF. The CDR3 DNA reads TGTGCCAGCAACACCCCCGGTGGAAACACCATATATTTT.